One sample yielded the 10 T cell receptor beta chains listed below, sequenced in a study of regulatory T cells in long-lasting Graves disease. Assembly of TCR beta libraries relied on iRepertoire HTBI primers together with Arm-PCR of CDR3 regions. TCRdb used MiXCR to reprocess the multiplex PCR reads, holding one entry per CDR3 protein. Seen here are roughly 700,000 distinct CDR3 sequences, about 30% observed once, and the top ten hold roughly 46%. Time point here: persistent/refractory GD, antithyroid drugs over 5 years with positive TRAb. RNA isolated from PBMCs was used to make the TCR library. Sequenced material: peripheral blood mononuclear cells (PBMCs), taken when the disease was refractory, from a patient treated with antithyroid drugs. The receptors shown here come from a female donor with Graves disease.

The genes are TRBV5-1 and TRBJ1-6, with D unresolved. Germline CDR1 and CDR2: SGHRS and YFSETQ. The CDR3 contains 13 residues. Trimming shortened V by 0 bases and J by 13 bases, and 11 bases separated the two germline ends. DNA for the CDR3: TGCGCCAGCAGCTTGGCCGAATATTATCCCCTCCACTTT. It specifies CASSLAEYYPLHF.

The CDR3 region has the DNA TGTGCCGCACAGGGGGCATACGGAAACACCATATATTTT. Its protein product is CAAQGAYGNTIYF. The J gene is TRBJ1-3, the V gene TRBV6-2 or TRBV6-3, with 9 bases lining up with TRBD1. Unmatched junction bases numbered 6, after V lost 11 bases and J lost 4 bases. CDR3 length equals 13 residues. The germline V gene has CDR1 MNHEY and CDR2 SVGEGT.

This clonotype has ten or more counts. The rearrangement uses TRBV28 and TRBJ1-2, with 7 bases that match TRBD1. V dropped 7 bases and J dropped 4; count of bases not matched to a gene: 6. The germline V gene has CDR1 MDHEN and CDR2 SYDVKM. This CDR3 spans 13 amino acids. The DNA of the CDR3 is TGTGCCAGCATTCCGGGGACAGCCTATGGCTACACCTTC. It is translated as CASIPGTAYGYTF.

This clonotype was observed a handful of times. This sequence joins TRBV6-1 and TRBJ1-2, with a possible D match to TRBD1 (6 bases). The V gene's germline CDR1 is MNHNS and CDR2 SASEGT. CDR3 length equals 17 residues. Deletions cut 6 bases from V and 0 bases from J, with 20 bases between. CDR3 loop: CASSRKNDRTANYGYTF. CDR3 DNA: TGTGCCAGCAGCAGGAAAAACGACAGGACGGCTAACTATGGCTACACCTTC.

This clonotype was observed many times. The chain combines TRBV6-1 with TRBJ1-4, with 9 nucleotides matching TRBD1. With 6 bases clipped from V and 10 bases from J, the junction kept 6 bases outside the gene matches. The CDR3 extends over 13 amino acids. Per the germline V gene, CDR1 is MNHNS and CDR2 is SASEGT. CDR3 in DNA: TGTGCCAGCAGCTCCCAGACAGGGGGAAAACTGTTTTTT. Protein product: CASSSQTGGKLFF.

The rearrangement joins TRBV6-1 to TRBJ1-5; TRBD1 might be the D (5 bases). Looked up from germline, CDR1 is MNHNS and CDR2 is SASEGT. This CDR3 region has 15 residues. V was clipped by 6 bases and J by 3 bases, with 15 bases between them. The CDR3, as DNA: TGTGCCAGCAGCCGCTCTGACAGCTACAATCAGCCCCAGCATTTT. Translated, it gives CASSRSDSYNQPQHF.

This chain connects TRBV20-1 to TRBJ1-1, with a tentative D call TRBD1 (5 bases). The CDR3 consists of 16 residues. CDR1 DFQATT and CDR2 SNEGSKA come from the germline V gene (reference sequence). V lost 6 bases and J 0 bases, leaving 20 bases between the germline ends. CDR3 loop: CSAAGRAGGLNTEAFF. The CDR3 DNA follows: TGCAGTGCGGCTGGGAGGGCCGGGGGTCTGAACACTGAAGCTTTCTTT.

This clonotype was counted between two and nine times. The chain is built from TRBV12-3 or TRBV12-4 and TRBJ1-6; D is unclear. V was trimmed by 1 base and J by 6 bases, leaving 10 bases between them. The CDR3 contains 15 residues. CDR3: CASSLVSGTNSPLHF. CDR3 in DNA: TGTGCCAGCAGTTTAGTTAGCGGTACTAATTCACCCCTCCACTTT.

The V and J genes are TRBV30 and TRBJ2-5; no firm D call. This CDR3 contains 15 residues. Trimming shortened V by 2 bases and J by 5 bases, and 18 bases separated the two germline ends. The germline gives CDR1 GTSNPN, CDR2 SVGIG (reference sequence). CDR3 region: CAWSLTTPRRETQYF. The CDR3 DNA is TGTGCCTGGAGTTTGACCACCCCAAGAAGGGAGACCCAGTACTTC.

This chain uses TRBV30 with TRBJ2-7; the match to TRBD2 covers 10 bases. The CDR3 contains 15 residues. The germline CDR1 and CDR2 sequences are GTSNPN and SVGIG (reference sequence). V was clipped by 4 bases and J by 6 bases; unmatched bases: 12. This chain's CDR3 is CAWTRGLAGVLEQYF. DNA of the CDR3: TGTGCCTGGACCAGGGGGCTAGCGGGAGTGCTCGAGCAGTACTTC. Based on the CDR3 plus reference TRBV30 and TRBJ2-7, the full variable domain is SQTIHQWPATLVQPVGSPLSLECTVEGTSNPNLYWYRQAAGRGLQLLFYSVGIGQISSEVPQNLSASRPQDRQFILSSKKLLLSDSGFYLCAWTRGLAGVLEQYFGPGTRLTVT.